One sample yielded the 25 T cell receptor beta chains listed below, sequenced in a study of OX40 agonist ivuxolimab in advanced cancers. TCRdb's copy holds only in-frame clones and misses some; the assay was immunoSEQ multiplex PCR. The table shows 61,000 or so clones, with around 82% occurring only once. The sample in question was CD4+ or CD8+ T cells sorted from blood, obtained in a trial of the OX40 agonist ivuxolimab. The receptors were sampled from an adult with an advanced solid tumor such as melanoma, head and neck, liver or kidney cancer.

V gene TRBV30 combines with J gene TRBJ2-7, with 8 nucleotides matching TRBD2. In germline, CDR1 is GTSNPN, CDR2 SVGIG (reference sequence). J gave up 7 bases and V 3 bases, and 11 bases lay outside the gene matches. The CDR3 is made up of 14 amino acids. The DNA for the CDR3 is TGTGCCTGGAGCTTACTAGCGGCGGGGGGTGAGCAGTACTTC. This codes for CAWSLLAAGGEQYF.

This chain joins TRBV7-2 and TRBJ2-2; no clear D gene. Trimming took 2 bases from V and 4 from J, leaving 8 bases between them. This CDR3 comprises 14 residues. CDR1 and CDR2 (germline): SGHTA, FQGNSA. The CDR3 DNA reads TGTGCCAGCAGCTTAAACCTAGGCACCGGGGAGCTGTTTTTT. As protein: CASSLNLGTGELFF. The full variable domain, with the rest looked up from reference TRBV7-2 and TRBJ2-2, is GAGVSQSPSNKVTEKGKDVELRCDPISGHTALYWYRQSLGQGLEFLIYFQGNSAPDKSGLPSDRFSAERTGGSVSTLTIQRTQQEDSAVYLCASSLNLGTGELFFGEGSRLTVL.

This clone has more than one count but fewer than ten. The V call is TRBV5-1, the J call TRBJ1-4, with 9 bases fitting TRBD1. V shed 7 bases, J shed 3 bases, and the junction held 4 bases outside the gene matches. The CDR3 has 14 residues. Germline V gives CDR1 SGHRS, CDR2 YFSETQ. The CDR3 protein is CASGTGSSNEKLFF. CDR3 DNA sequence: TGCGCCAGCGGGACAGGGTCCTCTAATGAAAAACTGTTTTTT.

The chain links TRBV2 to TRBJ2-2, with D uncertain. The CDR3 is 16 residues long. V lost 8 bases and J 0 bases, leaving 16 bases between the germline ends. Germline assignment: CDR1 SNHLY and CDR2 FYNNEI. The CDR3 region is CASSQEGPSNTGELFF. The CDR3 DNA reads as TGTGCCAGCTCCCAAGAAGGCCCATCGAACACCGGGGAGCTGTTTTTT.

The rearrangement links TRBV7-2 to TRBJ1-1, with 8 bases lining up with TRBD1. Per the germline V gene, CDR1 is SGHTA and CDR2 is FQGNSA. V was pared by 7 bases and J by 0 bases, with 7 bases of the junction left unmatched. The CDR3 has 15 amino acids. The CDR3 is CASTKAGGMNTEAFF. CDR3 nucleotides: TGTGCCAGCACCAAGGCAGGGGGCATGAACACTGAAGCTTTCTTT.

The chain links TRBV11-2 to TRBJ2-7, with D possibly matching TRBD1 (5 bases). From germline, CDR1 is SGHAT and CDR2 FQNNGV. The CDR3 is made up of 12 amino acids. V was clipped by 0 bases and J by 6 bases, with 6 bases between them. The DNA of the CDR3 is TGTGCCAGCAGCTTAGATAGGGGCGAGCAGTACTTC. Protein: CASSLDRGEQYF.

This sequence joins TRBV4-1 and TRBJ1-1; the D is unclear. Germline CDR1 and CDR2: MGHRA and YSYEKL. The V and J ends lost 1 base and 4 bases respectively, with 13 bases between them. The CDR3 is 15 residues long. DNA for the CDR3: TGCGCCAGCAGCCAAGGGAGACTGGGGAGCACTGAAGCTTTCTTT. Translation gives CASSQGRLGSTEAFF.

This clone was seen once. The chain joins TRBV9 to TRBJ1-1, with D unresolved. The V end was cut by 2 bases, the J end by 1 base, with 12 bases between. Germline V CDR1 and CDR2: SGDLS, YYNGEE. This CDR3 spans 15 amino acids. The CDR3 loop reads CASSVEVGRNTEAFF. Written as DNA, the CDR3 is TGTGCCAGCAGCGTGGAGGTAGGAAGGAACACTGAAGCTTTCTTT.

This chain links TRBV5-1 with TRBJ2-1, with D tentatively TRBD1 (8 bases). Deletions cut 3 bases from V and 1 base from J, with 20 bases between. The CDR3 spans 18 residues. CDR1 and CDR2 from the germline V gene are SGHRS and YFSETQ. CDR3 in amino acids: CASSSAGQVIFSYNEQFF. The CDR3 DNA sequence: TGCGCCAGCAGCTCAGCGGGACAGGTTATCTTTTCCTACAATGAGCAGTTCTTC.

The gene calls are TRBV2 and TRBJ2-7; 7 positions match TRBD1. This CDR3 is 14 amino acids long. The trim removed 6 bases at V and 4 bases at J, leaving 9 bases unmatched. Per germline, CDR1 SNHLY and CDR2 FYNNEI. CDR3 sequence: CASRNGTAQYEQYF. The CDR3, as DNA: TGTGCCAGCAGGAACGGGACAGCCCAGTACGAGCAGTACTTC.

The chain joins TRBV6-1 to TRBJ1-1; a weak D match, TRBD1 (5 bases). CDR3 length: 11 amino acids. Trimming cost V 6 bases and J 11 bases, with 13 bases left between them. Germline V CDR1 and CDR2: MNHNS, SASEGT. The DNA of the CDR3 is TGTGCCAGCAGCATAAGGGGCATGGCTTTCTTT. The encoded protein is CASSIRGMAFF.

This chain uses TRBV6-6 with TRBJ1-2; weak D call: TRBD1 (6 bases). The germline gives CDR1 MNHNY, CDR2 SVGAGI (reference sequence). The CDR3 has 13 amino acids. V was cut by 7 bases and J by 4 bases, with 13 bases left in between. This CDR3 reads CASTETGLYGYTF. DNA for the CDR3: TGTGCCAGCACCGAGACAGGCCTCTATGGCTACACCTTC.

The chain employs TRBV5-5 and TRBJ1-2, with D perhaps matching TRBD1 (6 bases). Germline-derived CDR1 and CDR2 are SGHKS and YYEKEE (reference sequence). With 1 base removed from V and 4 bases from J, the gap between germline ends came to 11 bases. The CDR3 is 14 residues long. The CDR3 protein is CASSLLTGPYGYTF. CDR3 sequence (DNA): TGTGCCAGCAGCTTGCTTACAGGGCCCTATGGCTACACCTTC.

The V gene is TRBV5-4, the J gene TRBJ2-1; 10 bases line up with TRBD2. The ends lost 0 bases at V and 8 bases at J; junction bases unmatched: 8. The V gene's germline CDR1 is SGHNT and CDR2 YYREEE (reference sequence). The CDR3 spans 16 residues. CDR3 DNA sequence: TGTGCCAGCAGCTTGGCCAGGCTAGCGGGAGTGGATGAGCAGTTCTTC. As protein: CASSLARLAGVDEQFF.

The rearrangement uses TRBV7-2 and TRBJ1-1; no reliable D call. Germline-derived CDR1 and CDR2 are SGHTA and FQGNSA. The CDR3 totals 13 residues. The V and J ends lost 4 bases and 5 bases respectively, with 11 bases between them. CDR3 sequence: CASSSTQLTEAFF. In DNA form, the CDR3 reads TGTGCCAGCAGCTCCACACAGCTTACTGAAGCTTTCTTT.

This chain connects TRBV18 to TRBJ1-5, with D perhaps TRBD1 (6 bases). V lost 0 bases and J 3 bases, leaving 9 bases between the germline ends. Germline assignment: CDR1 KGHSH and CDR2 LQKENI. The CDR3 consists of 15 residues. In nucleotides, the CDR3 is TGTGCCAGCTCACCACCGGGGGCGATCAATCAGCCCCAGCATTTT. Its translation is CASSPPGAINQPQHF. The whole variable domain, remainder taken from reference TRBV18 and TRBJ1-5, is NAGVMQNPRHLVRRRGQEARLRCSPMKGHSHVYWYRQLPEEGLKFMVYLQKENIIDESGMPKERFSAEFPKEGPSILRIQQVVRGDSAAYFCASSPPGAINQPQHFGDGTRLSIL.

The chain links TRBV5-4 to TRBJ1-2; TRBD1 matches at 7 bases. Per the germline V gene, CDR1 is SGHNT and CDR2 is YYREEE (reference sequence). The CDR3 consists of 17 residues. The trim removed 5 bases at V and 5 bases at J, leaving 18 bases unmatched. The CDR3 bases are TGTGCCAGCAGGTACTCCGCACAGGGGTTGTTAAGATATGGCTACACCTTC. Translation gives CASRYSAQGLLRYGYTF.

The chain links TRBV7-3 to TRBJ2-1; either TRBD1 or TRBD2 may supply D (6 bases each). CDR3 length: 15 amino acids. The V end was cut by 1 base, the J end by 8 bases, with 15 bases between. The V gene's germline CDR1 is SGHTA and CDR2 FQGTGA. The CDR3: CASSLIPGAGDEQFF. The CDR3, as DNA: TGTGCCAGCAGCTTAATTCCGGGGGCCGGGGATGAGCAGTTCTTC. The entire variable domain, with the rest obtained from reference TRBV7-3 and TRBJ2-1, is as follows: GAGVSQTPSNKVTEKGKYVELRCDPISGHTALYWYRQSLGQGPEFLIYFQGTGAADDSGLPNDRFFAVRPEGSVSTLKIQRTERGDSAVYLCASSLIPGAGDEQFFGPGTRLTVL.

The CDR3 is CASSEREDYGYTF. DNA of the CDR3: TGTGCCAGCAGTGAAAGGGAGGACTATGGCTACACCTTC. This sequence joins TRBV6-1 and TRBJ1-2; D is uncertain. Germline-derived CDR1 and CDR2 are MNHNS and SASEGT. The V and J ends lost 2 bases and 3 bases respectively, with 7 bases between them. CDR3 length equals 13 residues.

The chain uses TRBV11-2 and TRBJ1-1, with 7 bases matching TRBD1. V gave up 1 base and J gave up 5 bases; unmatched junction bases: 4. Germline CDR1 SGHAT, CDR2 FQNNGV. CDR3 length: 14 amino acids. CDR3 nucleotides: TGTGCCAGCAGCTTAGCTAGGGGGCGAACTGAAGCTTTCTTT. Protein: CASSLARGRTEAFF.

The chain recombines TRBV9 with TRBJ2-2; TRBD1 agrees at 7 bases. There are 16 residues in the CDR3. V was clipped by 4 bases and J by 3 bases; unmatched bases: 9. CDR1 and CDR2 (germline): SGDLS, YYNGEE. CDR3 nucleotides: TGTGCCAGCAGCAGACGACAGGGACCAGACACCGGGGAGCTGTTTTTT. This translates into CASSRRQGPDTGELFF.

The CDR3 spells CAISEKGGSNIQYF. The CDR3, as DNA: TGTGCCATCAGTGAGAAAGGGGGCTCAAACATTCAGTACTTC. The chain recombines TRBV10-3 with TRBJ2-4, with TRBD1 matching 7 bases. Germline lookup yields CDR1 ENHRY and CDR2 SYGVKD. The ends lost 2 bases at V and 6 bases at J; junction bases unmatched: 4. The CDR3 loop spans 14 amino acids.

J is TRBJ1-1 and V is TRBV5-5; tentative D call: TRBD1 (6 bases). V dropped 0 bases and J dropped 11 bases, with 11 bases sitting between them. This CDR3 has 12 amino acids. CDR1 and CDR2 from the germline V gene are SGHKS and YYEKEE (reference sequence). The CDR3, as DNA: TGTGCCAGCAGCTTGGTCAGGGGTAGGGCTTTCTTT. Its protein is CASSLVRGRAFF.

The chain is built from TRBV20-1 and TRBJ2-5; D is perhaps TRBD2 (6 bases). The length of the CDR3 is 10 residues. Per germline, CDR1 DFQATT and CDR2 SNEGSKA (reference sequence). Trimming shortened V by 8 bases and J by 5 bases, and 9 bases separated the two germline ends. DNA for the CDR3: TGCAGTCCCCGGGGGGAGACCCAGTACTTC. Translation: CSPRGETQYF.

V usage is TRBV2 and J usage is TRBJ1-2; 9 positions agree with TRBD1. Germline CDR1 reads SNHLY; CDR2 reads FYNNEI. There are 15 residues in the CDR3. After removal of 3 bases from V and 4 bases from J, the junction contained 6 bases not matched to a gene. The CDR3 protein is CASSEGQGGGYGYTF. CDR3 in DNA: TGTGCCAGCAGTGAGGGACAGGGAGGAGGCTATGGCTACACCTTC.